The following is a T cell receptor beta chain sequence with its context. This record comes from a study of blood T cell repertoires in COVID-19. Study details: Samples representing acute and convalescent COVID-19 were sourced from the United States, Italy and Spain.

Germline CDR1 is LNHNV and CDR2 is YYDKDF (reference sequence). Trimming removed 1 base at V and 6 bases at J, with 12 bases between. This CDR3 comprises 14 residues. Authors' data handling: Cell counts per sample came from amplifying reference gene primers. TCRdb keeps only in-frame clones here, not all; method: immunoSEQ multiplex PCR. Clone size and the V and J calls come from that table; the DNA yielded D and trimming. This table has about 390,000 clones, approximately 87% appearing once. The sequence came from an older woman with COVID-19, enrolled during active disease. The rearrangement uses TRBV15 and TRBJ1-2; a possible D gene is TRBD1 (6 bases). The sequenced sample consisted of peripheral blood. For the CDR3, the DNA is TGTGCCACCAGCAGAGGTGAAGGGGGTAATGGCTACACCTTC. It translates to CATSRGEGGNGYTF.